This TCR beta chain was retrieved from a study of T cells in Graves' hyperthyroidism and ophthalmopathy. Study summary: At the time of initial diagnosis and before any treatment, peripheral blood was collected.

The length of the CDR3 is 14 residues. With 6 bases removed from V and 1 base from J, the gap between germline ends came to 13 bases. Per germline, CDR1 DFQATT and CDR2 SNEGSKA (reference sequence). The study left out patients who had uncontrolled infection, other autoimmune disease, pregnancy or lactation. Diagnoses rested on clinical symptoms, serum thyroxine and TRAb, thyroid ultrasound and orbital computed tomography. TCR beta CDR3 regions were amplified from RNA transcripts. The HTBI primer set drove a first-round RT-PCR of the TCR CDR3. In TCRdb, the multiplex PCR reads were re-called with MiXCR into one record per CDR3 protein. The table lists 450,000 to 500,000 distinct CDR3 sequences, around a fifth of them singletons. This clonotype was seen only a few times.

The origin of this receptor is a woman between 70 and 85 years old with Graves' ophthalmopathy. The specimen was blood. The chain recombines TRBV20-1 with TRBJ1-5, with D uncertain. The CDR3 here is CSAFPGTSNQPQHF. The CDR3 DNA follows: TGCAGTGCCTTCCCGGGCACCAGCAATCAGCCCCAGCATTTT.